Listed below are T cell receptor beta chains from one sample, sequenced in a study of blood T cell repertoires in COVID-19. This table comes from immunoSEQ multiplex PCR, and its TCRdb copy is limited to in-frame clones, with some not included. The table shows about 120,000 clones, with over 75% occurring only once. The sample comprised peripheral blood. These receptors all come from a human donor with active COVID-19. The donor label of this sample is uncertain. CDR3s include the opening cysteine and the closing phenylalanine or tryptophan. Fields, in order: clone size, J gene, V gene, D gene, CDR3 DNA, CDR3 protein. A D gene is named only where the DNA matches it firmly. Rows give clone size only sometimes, using once, few, many, or a class for an expanded clone.

clone_size: .
j_call: TRBJ1-2
v_call: TRBV5-4
d_call: .
cdr3_nt: TGTGCCAGCAGCTTGGCAGGGGCGCGGGGCTACACCTTC
cdr3_aa: CASSLAGARGYTF

clone_size: .
j_call: TRBJ1-2
v_call: TRBV18
d_call: .
cdr3_nt: TGTGCCAGCTCACCTGCCAGATCCCTGCTTGGCTACACCTTC
cdr3_aa: CASSPARSLLGYTF

clone_size: .
j_call: TRBJ1-2
v_call: TRBV15
d_call: TRBD1
cdr3_nt: TGTGCCACCAGCAGAGATTACCCAACAGGGGGCGGCGGCTACACCTTC
cdr3_aa: CATSRDYPTGGGGYTF

clone_size: .
j_call: TRBJ1-6
v_call: TRBV6-5
d_call: .
cdr3_nt: TGTGCCACCAGGGACATCCGCGATTCACCCCTCCACTTT
cdr3_aa: CATRDIRDSPLHF

clone_size: .
j_call: TRBJ1-4
v_call: TRBV5-5
d_call: TRBD1
cdr3_nt: TGTGCCAGCAGCCGGACAGGGAATGAAAAACTGTTTTTT
cdr3_aa: CASSRTGNEKLFF

clone_size: .
j_call: TRBJ1-1
v_call: TRBV28
d_call: .
cdr3_nt: TGTGCCAGCGGGCCTACGGACAGCTCAGACGCTTTCTTT
cdr3_aa: CASGPTDSSDAFF

clone_size: few
j_call: TRBJ2-5
v_call: TRBV6-2/TRBV6-3
d_call: TRBD2
cdr3_nt: TGTGCCAGCAGTCCATTAGCGGGGGGGCCGGGGACCCAGTACTTC
cdr3_aa: CASSPLAGGPGTQYF

clone_size: .
j_call: TRBJ1-1
v_call: TRBV7-9
d_call: TRBD1
cdr3_nt: TGTGCCAGCAGCTCGACAGGGGCGGACACTGAAGCTTTCTTT
cdr3_aa: CASSSTGADTEAFF

clone_size: .
j_call: TRBJ2-1
v_call: TRBV6-6
d_call: .
cdr3_nt: TGTGCCAGCCAAGATGTTGGGGGGGGCAAGGTGAATGAGCAGTTCTTC
cdr3_aa: CASQDVGGGKVNEQFF

clone_size: .
j_call: TRBJ2-7
v_call: TRBV7-9
d_call: .
cdr3_nt: TGTGCCAGCAGCTTTGGCAGCTCCTACGAGCAGTACTTC
cdr3_aa: CASSFGSSYEQYF

clone_size: once
j_call: TRBJ1-1
v_call: TRBV18
d_call: .
cdr3_nt: TGTGCCAGCTCACCACCGCGACCCCTGGAGGGCACTGAAGCTTTCTTT
cdr3_aa: CASSPPRPLEGTEAFF

clone_size: .
j_call: TRBJ2-5
v_call: TRBV12-3/TRBV12-4
d_call: TRBD1
cdr3_nt: TGTGCCAGCAGACAGGGGTCCCAAGAGACCCAGTACTTC
cdr3_aa: CASRQGSQETQYF

clone_size: .
j_call: TRBJ1-2
v_call: TRBV29-1
d_call: TRBD1
cdr3_nt: TGCAGCGTCCGGACAGGAGACTATGGCTACACCTTC
cdr3_aa: CSVRTGDYGYTF

clone_size: .
j_call: TRBJ2-2
v_call: TRBV4-3
d_call: .
cdr3_nt: TGCGCCAGCAGCCCGAGTGGAACAGGGCTGAACACCGGGGAGCTGTTTTTT
cdr3_aa: CASSPSGTGLNTGELFF

clone_size: once
j_call: TRBJ1-6
v_call: TRBV4-3
d_call: .
cdr3_nt: TGCGCCAGCAGCCAAGATGGGGGGGAGACACCCCTCCACTTT
cdr3_aa: CASSQDGGETPLHF

clone_size: few
j_call: TRBJ1-2
v_call: TRBV5-1
d_call: .
cdr3_nt: TGCGCCAGCAGTCACCTACGGGATTCGGCAGGCTACACCTTC
cdr3_aa: CASSHLRDSAGYTF

clone_size: .
j_call: TRBJ2-3
v_call: TRBV25-1
d_call: TRBD1
cdr3_nt: TGTGCCAGCGGAGGACAGGGTTCTGATACGCAGTATTTT
cdr3_aa: CASGGQGSDTQYF

clone_size: .
j_call: TRBJ2-2
v_call: TRBV5-3
d_call: .
cdr3_nt: TGTGCCAGAAGTCCTCGACTGATCAATAAGAACACCGGGGAGCTGTTTTTT
cdr3_aa: CARSPRLINKNTGELFF

clone_size: once
j_call: TRBJ1-5
v_call: TRBV19
d_call: .
cdr3_nt: TGTGCCAGTAGTATGGTCCCAGGGATCTATAGCAATCAGCCCCAGCATTTT
cdr3_aa: CASSMVPGIYSNQPQHF

clone_size: .
j_call: TRBJ1-5
v_call: TRBV5-4
d_call: .
cdr3_nt: TGTGCCAGCAGCGCAGACAGTAGCAATCAGCCCCAGCATTTT
cdr3_aa: CASSADSSNQPQHF

clone_size: .
j_call: TRBJ2-7
v_call: TRBV5-1
d_call: .
cdr3_nt: TGCGCCAGCAGCTCAACAGGGTATCCGTACTTC
cdr3_aa: CASSSTGYPYF

clone_size: .
j_call: TRBJ2-3
v_call: TRBV7-2
d_call: TRBD2
cdr3_nt: TGTGCCAGCAGCCCACTAGCGGGGATACCCAACTTT
cdr3_aa: CASSPLAGIPNF

clone_size: .
j_call: TRBJ1-1
v_call: TRBV10-3
d_call: .
cdr3_nt: TGTGCCACCACAGGGACGGGTGTCGGAGCTTTCTTT
cdr3_aa: CATTGTGVGAFF

clone_size: .
j_call: TRBJ1-1
v_call: TRBV29-1
d_call: TRBD1
cdr3_nt: TGCAGCGTGGGACAGGGTTTCAGCACTGAAGCTTTCTTT
cdr3_aa: CSVGQGFSTEAFF

clone_size: .
j_call: TRBJ1-1
v_call: TRBV27
d_call: .
cdr3_nt: TGTGCCAGCAGTTTATGGGGCACCTCGAACACTGAAGCTTTCTTT
cdr3_aa: CASSLWGTSNTEAFF

clone_size: .
j_call: TRBJ2-2
v_call: TRBV7-9
d_call: TRBD1
cdr3_nt: TGTGCCTGTCCCGGGGGACAGGTTCCGAACACCGGGGAGCTGTTTTTT
cdr3_aa: CACPGGQVPNTGELFF

clone_size: .
j_call: TRBJ2-1
v_call: TRBV2
d_call: TRBD1
cdr3_nt: TGTGCCAGCAGTCTAGGGACAGGGGGTAACTACAATGAGCAGTTCTTC
cdr3_aa: CASSLGTGGNYNEQFF

clone_size: .
j_call: TRBJ1-2
v_call: TRBV27
d_call: TRBD1
cdr3_nt: TGTGCCAGCAGTTTCGCCGGGACAGGGGTTAACTATGGCTACACCTTC
cdr3_aa: CASSFAGTGVNYGYTF

clone_size: once
j_call: TRBJ1-1
v_call: TRBV6-5
d_call: .
cdr3_nt: TGTGCCACCGCCCAAGACAGTTACACTGAAGCTTTCTTT
cdr3_aa: CATAQDSYTEAFF

clone_size: once
j_call: TRBJ1-3
v_call: TRBV5-5
d_call: TRBD1
cdr3_nt: TGTGCCAGCAGCTTGGGACCACCCATACAGGGGTCTGGAAACACCATATATTTT
cdr3_aa: CASSLGPPIQGSGNTIYF

clone_size: .
j_call: TRBJ1-2
v_call: TRBV5-8
d_call: .
cdr3_nt: TGTGCCAGCAGCCTGAAAGGGGTCCCTAACTATGGCTACACCTTC
cdr3_aa: CASSLKGVPNYGYTF

clone_size: .
j_call: TRBJ1-6
v_call: TRBV5-1
d_call: TRBD1
cdr3_nt: TGCGCCAGCAGCTTGTCCCGACCACTAGAGGGACAGGGAAGCTCACCCCTCCACTTT
cdr3_aa: CASSLSRPLEGQGSSPLHF

clone_size: .
j_call: TRBJ2-5
v_call: TRBV5-1
d_call: .
cdr3_nt: TGCGCCAGCAGCTTGGTAACAGGGAAAGAGACCCAGTACTTC
cdr3_aa: CASSLVTGKETQYF

clone_size: .
j_call: TRBJ2-2
v_call: TRBV4-1
d_call: .
cdr3_nt: TGCGCCAGCAGCTCTTTCGATGTATTACATCCTGGGGCACCGAACACCGGGGAGCTGTTTTTT
cdr3_aa: CASSSFDVLHPGAPNTGELFF

clone_size: .
j_call: TRBJ2-1
v_call: TRBV7-9
d_call: .
cdr3_nt: TGTGCCAGCAGCTTAGACGGGGGACTCTCCGATGAGCAGTTCTTC
cdr3_aa: CASSLDGGLSDEQFF

clone_size: .
j_call: TRBJ2-1
v_call: TRBV7-3
d_call: .
cdr3_nt: TGTGCCAGCAGCCTTTCCGGCGGGCCGAGGGGGGAGCAGTTCTTC
cdr3_aa: CASSLSGGPRGEQFF

clone_size: once
j_call: TRBJ2-7
v_call: TRBV4-2
d_call: TRBD2
cdr3_nt: TGTGCCAGCAGCCAAGGAGCGGGGGTCTCCTACGAGCAGTACTTC
cdr3_aa: CASSQGAGVSYEQYF

clone_size: .
j_call: TRBJ2-3
v_call: TRBV19
d_call: .
cdr3_nt: TGTGCCAGTAGTAAATTGGGGGGGGCCACAGATACGCAGTATTTT
cdr3_aa: CASSKLGGATDTQYF

clone_size: .
j_call: TRBJ2-7
v_call: TRBV7-9
d_call: TRBD1
cdr3_nt: TGTGCCAGCAGCTTAGGAGGGACAGACTACGAGCAGTACTTC
cdr3_aa: CASSLGGTDYEQYF

clone_size: .
j_call: TRBJ2-1
v_call: TRBV24-1
d_call: TRBD1
cdr3_nt: TGTGCCACCAGTGATCACCCGGGACAGGGTAACAATGAGCAGTTCTTC
cdr3_aa: CATSDHPGQGNNEQFF

clone_size: .
j_call: TRBJ2-7
v_call: TRBV5-6
d_call: TRBD2
cdr3_nt: TGTGCCAGCAGCTTGGATAGCGGGGGGAGATACGAGCAGTACTTC
cdr3_aa: CASSLDSGGRYEQYF

clone_size: .
j_call: TRBJ1-3
v_call: TRBV12-5
d_call: TRBD1
cdr3_nt: TGTGCTAGTGGTTTGGTACCCAGGGGGCGCCAAGGAAACACCATATATTTT
cdr3_aa: CASGLVPRGRQGNTIYF

clone_size: .
j_call: TRBJ1-1
v_call: TRBV12-3/TRBV12-4
d_call: .
cdr3_nt: TGTGCCAGCAGTCGAGGGATGAACACTGAAGCTTTCTTT
cdr3_aa: CASSRGMNTEAFF

clone_size: .
j_call: TRBJ1-4
v_call: TRBV5-1
d_call: .
cdr3_nt: TGCGCCAGCAGCCTGACAACAACTAATGAAAAACTGTTTTTT
cdr3_aa: CASSLTTTNEKLFF

clone_size: once
j_call: TRBJ1-1
v_call: TRBV11-2
d_call: .
cdr3_nt: TGTGCCAGCAGCTTTTGGAAGGCGGCGGGAGGCACTGAAGCTTTCTTT
cdr3_aa: CASSFWKAAGGTEAFF

clone_size: .
j_call: TRBJ1-3
v_call: TRBV5-1
d_call: .
cdr3_nt: TGCGCCAGCAGCTTGGAACAGATCCCTGGAAACACCATATATTTT
cdr3_aa: CASSLEQIPGNTIYF

clone_size: .
j_call: TRBJ1-6
v_call: TRBV5-1
d_call: .
cdr3_nt: TGCGCCAGCAGCCCATCCCAGGCGAGCTCCTATAATTCACCCCTCCACTTT
cdr3_aa: CASSPSQASSYNSPLHF

clone_size: .
j_call: TRBJ1-1
v_call: TRBV7-2
d_call: TRBD1
cdr3_nt: TGTGCCAGCAGCCAGGGACAGGGTTTACGCACTGAAGCTTTCTTT
cdr3_aa: CASSQGQGLRTEAFF